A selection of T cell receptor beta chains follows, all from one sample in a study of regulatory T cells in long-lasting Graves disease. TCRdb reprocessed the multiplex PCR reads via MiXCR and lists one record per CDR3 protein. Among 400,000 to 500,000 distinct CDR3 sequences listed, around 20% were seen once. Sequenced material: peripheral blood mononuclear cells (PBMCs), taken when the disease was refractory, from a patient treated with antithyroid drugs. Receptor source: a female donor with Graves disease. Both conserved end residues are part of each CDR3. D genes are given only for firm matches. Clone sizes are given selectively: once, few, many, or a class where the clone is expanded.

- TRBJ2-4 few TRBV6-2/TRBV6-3 CASRGSAKNIQYF
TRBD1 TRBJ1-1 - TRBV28 CASSPGTGAKTEAFF
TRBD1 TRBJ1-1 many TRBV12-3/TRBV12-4 CASRRGLEAFF
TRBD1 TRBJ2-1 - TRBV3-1 CASSPMTGVGEQFF
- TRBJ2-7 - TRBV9 CASSGPGAYEQYF
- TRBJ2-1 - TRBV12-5 CASGHSVSLYNEQFF
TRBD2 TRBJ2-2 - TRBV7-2 CASSLSPPGLAGGYTGELFF
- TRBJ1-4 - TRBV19 CARQTRGQSNYNEKLLF
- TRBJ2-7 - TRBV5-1 CASSSVKGGTYEQYF
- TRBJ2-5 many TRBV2 CASRKVAETQYF
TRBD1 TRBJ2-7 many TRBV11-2 CASSLVRGTGLEQYF
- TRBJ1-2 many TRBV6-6 CASSYSGISLRGYTF
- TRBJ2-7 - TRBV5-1 CASSPEGGTPITYEQYF
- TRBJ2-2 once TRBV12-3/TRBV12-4 CANSFTNTGELFF
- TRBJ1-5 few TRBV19 CASSKAGPSNQPQHF
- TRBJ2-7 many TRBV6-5 CASSYRSGLYEQYF
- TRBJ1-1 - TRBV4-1 CASSQDWGRAEAFF
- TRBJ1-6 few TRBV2 CASSDGWGLGNYNSPLHF
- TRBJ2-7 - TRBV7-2 CASSLASDSASYEQYF
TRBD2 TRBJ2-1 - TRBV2 CASSAELAGIEQFF
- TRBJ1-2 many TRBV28 CASSHNRQSERFNYGYTF
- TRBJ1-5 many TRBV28 CASSSRPSGQPQHF
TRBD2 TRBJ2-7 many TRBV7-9 CASSLLAGQSYEQYF
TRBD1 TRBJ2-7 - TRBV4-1 CASSPSGTGGLEQYF
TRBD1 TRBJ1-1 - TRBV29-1 CSAGTGLGAFF
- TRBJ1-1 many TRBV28 CASRALSPGTEAFF
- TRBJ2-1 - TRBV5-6 CASSLVDYNEQFF
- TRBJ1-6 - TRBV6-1 CASSPSGKRSSPLHF
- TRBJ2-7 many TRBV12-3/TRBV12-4 CASSSGGLYEQYF
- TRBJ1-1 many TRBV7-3 CASSPSRSVNTEAFF
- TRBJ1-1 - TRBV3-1 CASSSGRGTNTEAFF
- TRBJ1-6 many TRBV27 CALLTPRDCKSPLHF
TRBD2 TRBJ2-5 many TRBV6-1 CASSEFFTSGSETQYF
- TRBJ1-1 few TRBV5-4 CASSWSSQVTEAFF
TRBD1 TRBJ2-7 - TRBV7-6 CASSLEQGSAYEQYF
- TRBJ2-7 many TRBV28 CASSTRGSYEQYF
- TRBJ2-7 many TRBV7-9 CASSSVTGTGFYEQYF
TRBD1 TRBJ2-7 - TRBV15 CATSAPGQGFYEQYF
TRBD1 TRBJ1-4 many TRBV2 CASSEEAGGFNEKLFF
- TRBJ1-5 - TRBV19 CASSMGGAWVNQPQHF
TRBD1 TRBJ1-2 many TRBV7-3 CASSHRGLDYGYTF
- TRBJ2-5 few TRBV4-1 CASSQEPRLETQYF